This TCR beta chain was obtained from a study of molecular identifiers for immune sequencing clone quantification. The authors built bulk TCR libraries by previously described methods with listed TCR primers. TCRdb passed the PCR reads through MiXCR, listing each CDR3 protein once. The data show approximately 670,000 distinct CDR3 sequences, with 15% to 20% seen just once and roughly 0.9% held by the top ten. The V and J ends lost 5 bases and 5 bases respectively, with 19 bases between them. CDR1 SEHNR and CDR2 FQNEAQ come from the germline V gene (reference sequence). The CDR3 has 15 residues. This clonotype showed up many times.

V is TRBV7-9 and J is TRBJ2-7; D perhaps matches TRBD1 (6 bases). The sequence derives from a human donor in good health. Some libraries in this study had Jurkat cell RNA spiked in. The sequenced sample was naive CD8+ T cells from blood, with Jurkat cell RNA spiked in. Indicated subset: FACS-sorted CD8+CD4-CCR7+CD45RA+ naive T cells. This chain's CDR3 is CASSGTRDTSHEQYF. The DNA of the CDR3 is TGTGCCAGCAGCGGAACACGGGACACCAGTCACGAGCAGTACTTC.